The clone carrying this TCR beta chain has more than one count but fewer than ten. The sample belongs to a study of blood T cell repertoires in COVID-19. For the study at large: COVID-19 samples collected from the United States, Italy and Spain covered acute and convalescent phases. PBMCs, B-cell-depleted T cells, or T cells were the source of the cDNA or gDNA that made up the material.

The data were produced by immunoSEQ multiplex PCR, yet TCRdb's version contains in-frame clones alone and is incomplete. The table shows 140,000 to 150,000 clones, with about 89% occurring only once. Sequencing input: peripheral blood. This receptor was obtained from a man aged 60 to 69 with active or convalescent COVID-19.

The CDR3 DNA reads TGTGCCAGCAGCGGTCTAGCGGGAATCACCCAAGAGACCCAGTACTTC. Translating it yields CASSGLAGITQETQYF. J is TRBJ2-5 and V is TRBV5-4; 9 positions agree with TRBD2. The trim removed 4 bases at V and 1 base at J, leaving 8 bases unmatched. The CDR3 covers 16 residues. Looked up from germline, CDR1 is SGHNT and CDR2 is YYREEE (reference sequence).